This T cell receptor (beta chain) was obtained from a study of blood T cell repertoires in COVID-19. The length of the CDR3 is 15 residues. CDR1 is SGDLS and CDR2 is YYNGEE in the germline V gene. Between the trimmed V and J ends, which lost 2 bases and 1 base, there was a span of 13 bases. This table comes from immunoSEQ multiplex PCR, and its TCRdb copy is limited to in-frame clones, with some not included. The data hold around 94,000 clones, with about nine tenths observed a single time. The source material was peripheral blood. The V gene is TRBV9, the J gene TRBJ2-7; a weak D match, TRBD2 (5 bases). The sequence came from a woman aged 45-65 years with COVID-19, enrolled during active disease. In nucleotides, the CDR3 is TGTGCCAGCAGCGTCGGGGATTTGGGTTCCTACGAGCAGTACTTC. Protein product: CASSVGDLGSYEQYF.